This T cell receptor beta chain was sequenced during a study of T cells in Graves' hyperthyroidism and ophthalmopathy (dated by TCRdb to about 2019). Concerning the study at large: Peripheral blood samples were taken at the time of initial diagnosis, prior to any treatment. TCR V-J signatures able to tell the groups apart were searched for in a discovery cohort of 100 patients, of whom more than 40 had Graves' ophthalmopathy and roughly 58 had stable Graves' hyperthyroidism. Prospective prediction of ophthalmopathy was tested in an independent validation cohort of about 19 hyperthyroidism patients and around 16 patients who later progressed to ophthalmopathy. For training and testing, the 100 or so patients in the discovery cohort were randomly divided in a 7:3 ratio. In addition, the study compared T-cell repertoires in thyroid tissue and in blood from five or six Graves' hyperthyroidism patients. Following sampling, methimazole starting at 30 mg daily was given to hyperthyroidism patients, and high-dose intravenous methylprednisolone was given to ophthalmopathy patients. According to the paper, TCR Vbeta CDR3 sequencing was carried out on around 140 peripheral blood samples, which came from some 41 ophthalmopathy, around 74 hyperthyroidism and about 17 progressor patients.

Ophthalmopathy patients had moderately to severely active disease, Clinical Activity Score of at least 3, NOSPECS grade of at least 4, and duration under 3 months. Any patient with an uncontrolled infection, another autoimmune disease, pregnancy or lactation was excluded. Clinical symptoms, serum thyroxine and TRAb, thyroid ultrasound, and orbital computed tomography formed the basis for the diagnoses. PBMCs were separated from 10 ml of fresh peripheral blood using Ficoll-Paque density gradient centrifugation. Total RNA was extracted with Trizol reagent, and quality was checked on an Agilent 2100 Bioanalyzer. The TCR beta CDR3 regions were amplified from RNA transcripts. For the first round of RT-PCR on the TCR CDR3, the HTBI primer set was used together with the Qiagen OneStep RT-PCR kit. Libraries were constructed in a second round of multiplex PCR, after which size selection and purification were performed. The libraries were sequenced on an Illumina HiSeq2000 using paired-end 100 bp reads. Concerning the study's data processing: SOAPnuke was used to process the raw data, with reads discarded if the reads contained adapters or uncalled bases, had a mean Phred below 15, or lacked an exact constant-primer or identifier match. COPE v1.2.5 was used to merge the high-quality paired reads, and each unique nucleotide sequence was defined as a clonotype. Clonotypes were aligned to IMGT TRBV, TRBD and TRBJ reference segments using MiTCR v1.1. Only V-J combinations with frequency above 0.0001, covering 98% to 99.2% of repertoires, were analysed. A TCS score was defined as the ratio between F50 (clonal expansion) and ExV (chaos), using BLOSUM62-based TCRdist between CDR3 peptides within each V-J. Welch's t-statistics and random forest reduced some 510 V-J features to 13, which were used in a naive Bayes classifier (R e1071). TCRdb applied fastp at Q25 and MiXCR to the public reads, then kept only in-frame beta chains. Identical CDR3 proteins give one entry, which carries the most common genes and DNA. TCRdb, not the authors, supplied the V and J calls. This sample comprises 410,000 or so distinct CDR3 sequences, roughly 14% of them detected only once. The ten largest clonotypes hold about 13% of the sample.

The germline V gene (reference sequence) specifies MNHNY as CDR1 and SVGAGI as CDR2. Counted from cysteine to phenylalanine, this CDR3 has 16 amino acids. Only the CDR3 DNA stays, 48 bases, in frame from base 1. From V the trimming removes 0 bases and from J it removes 8 bases, while the gene matches leave 8 bases of the junction unaccounted for. This clonotype was detected many times. Its cognate antigen has yet to be identified. Base quality data are lacking; no much larger clone is found one base away. Findings and caveats that apply to the study as a whole: Sample size was not statistically predetermined, and investigators were not blinded to group allocation. A 13 V-J signature model separated ophthalmopathy from stable hyperthyroidism, with about 88% sensitivity and 81.08% specificity in cross-validation and 80%/75% in testing. During validation, the model predicted progression to ophthalmopathy a median of roughly six months ahead of onset, with around 71% sensitivity and 72% to 80% specificity. Blood samples also contained most of the expanded thyroid clonotypes (frequency above 0.001), which suggests that blood repertoires may reflect thyroid immune responses.

The receptor comes from a man between 18 and 29 years old with Graves' ophthalmopathy. The sequencing sample was made of blood. This sequence uses TRBV6-6 and TRBJ2-2, with 8 bases aligning to TRBD1. The DNA sequence is TGTGCCAGCAGTTACTCAGTGACAGGGGCTGGGGGGGAGCTGTTTTTT. This is translated as CASSYSVTGAGGELFF.